A single sample is the source of the 5 T cell receptor beta chains below, sequenced in a study of CXCR3-negative and CXCR3-positive naive CD8 T cells. The method, 5' RACE with UMI labels, was used to prepare the TRB cDNA libraries. TCRdb re-analyzed the 5' RACE reads; it lists each CDR3 protein once, without DNA. Here the sample table reports 65,000 to 75,000 distinct CDR3 sequences. Sequencing input: naive CXCR3- CD8+ T cells from blood. Subset meaning: CD45RO-CCR7+CD27+CD95- naive CD8+ T cells lacking CXCR3 (TNR3-). These receptors were obtained from a human donor in good health. Some clones in this sample may be carry-over from other donors' samples.

The rearrangement uses TRBV7-9 and TRBJ2-1; the D gene TCRdb calls, TRBD2, cannot be checked with no DNA. Germline values: CDR1 SEHNR, CDR2 FQNEAQ (reference sequence). This CDR3 region has 18 residues. This CDR3 reads CASSLAWEGDYLYNEQFF. The full variable domain, in which reference TRBV7-9 and TRBJ2-1 provide the parts outside the CDR3, is DTGVSQNPRHKITKRGQNVTFRCDPISEHNRLYWYRQTLGQGPEFLTYFQNEAQLEKSRLLSDRFSAERPKGSFSTLEIQRTEQGDSAMYLCASSLAWEGDYLYNEQFFGPGTRLTVL.

The CDR3 here is CSVGGDRGENEQFF. The V call is TRBV29-1, the J call TRBJ2-1; without DNA, the TCRdb call of TRBD1 cannot be checked. Looked up from germline, CDR1 is SQVTM and CDR2 is ANQGSEA. The CDR3 is 14 residues long.

J is TRBJ2-5 and V is TRBV23-1; TCRdb reports TRBD1, a call that lacks DNA to check it against. TRBV23-1 is assigned to the ORF class and has an uncertain function. The CDR3 loop spans 16 amino acids. CDR3 loop: CASSQSMGTDQETQYF.

This sequence joins TRBV7-2 and TRBJ2-1; lacking DNA, the TRBD1 call made by TCRdb goes unchecked. The length of the CDR3 is 15 residues. Germline CDR1 and CDR2: SGHTA and FQGNSA. The CDR3: CASSLLDTPGSEQFF.

The J gene is TRBJ2-1, the V gene TRBV29-1; TCRdb selects TRBD2, and the lack of DNA leaves this call unchecked. This CDR3 is 11 amino acids long. Per the germline V gene, CDR1 is SQVTM and CDR2 is ANQGSEA. The CDR3 region is CSVGLAGYAFF.